A single sample gave rise to the 27 T cell receptor beta chains below, sequenced in a study of blood T cells in healthy people across ages. A second PCR, run for about 7 to 12 cycles, used a sample-barcoded 5' primer plus a J-beta primer mix. MiXCR, run by TCRdb on the 5' RACE reads, gives a single entry per CDR3 protein. This sample has 550,000 to 600,000 distinct CDR3 sequences, with 27% found just once. Sequencing input: blood. All receptors come from an older woman in good health.

CDR3 protein: CASSLSEVQPQHF. In DNA form, the CDR3 reads TGTGCCAGCAGCTTAAGCGAGGTACAGCCCCAGCATTTT. The chain joins TRBV7-2 to TRBJ1-5; D gene ambiguous. CDR1 is SGHTA, CDR2 FQGNSA, per germline. V lost 2 bases and J lost 7, with 9 bases in between. CDR3 length: 13 residues.

V and J are TRBV9 and TRBJ2-3, with D possibly matching TRBD2 (5 bases). Germline V CDR1 and CDR2: SGDLS, YYNGEE. The CDR3 is 14 residues long. Trimming stripped 2 bases from V and 0 bases from J, with 7 bases between. This CDR3 is CASSVRGSTDTQYF. CDR3 coding DNA: TGTGCCAGCAGCGTCCGGGGAAGCACAGATACGCAGTATTTT.

In DNA form, the CDR3 reads TGCGCCAGCAGCCTGGACAGTGGGGAGACCCAGTACTTC. Amino acids: CASSLDSGETQYF. The J gene is TRBJ2-5, the V gene TRBV4-3, with a possible D match to TRBD1 (6 bases). The germline CDR1 and CDR2 sequences are LGHNA and YSLEER. The V and J ends lost 4 bases and 5 bases respectively, with 11 bases between them. This CDR3 has 13 amino acids.

This sequence joins TRBV7-3 and TRBJ2-5; no firm D call. CDR1 and CDR2 from the germline V gene are SGHTA and FQGTGA. The CDR3 has 12 amino acids. Trimming left V 3 bases short and J 11 bases short, with 13 bases between. The CDR3 DNA reads as TGTGCCAGCAGCTTCCTCGGACCCCCACAGTACTTC. Protein product: CASSFLGPPQYF.

CDR3 nucleotides: TGTGCCAGCAGTTACTCCCGGGCGGGAGAGACCCAGTACTTC. It translates to CASSYSRAGETQYF. The J gene is TRBJ2-1, the V gene TRBV6-5; possibly TRBD2 for D (5 bases). The J call may be incorrect, as the DNA end agrees better with TRBJ2-5. The CDR3 loop spans 14 amino acids. From germline, CDR1 is MNHEY and CDR2 SVGAGI.

In its sample, this clonotype was seen a few times. Germline is not matched at one junction end, which may reflect a read error. The V call is TRBV3-1, the J call TRBJ1-2, with 7 nucleotides matching TRBD1. From germline, CDR1 is LGHDT and CDR2 YNNKEL (reference sequence). The length of the CDR3 is 14 residues. CDR3 bases: TGTGCCAGTAGCCAGACCGGGACAGCTGAAGGCTACACCTTC. Its protein is CASSQTGTAEGYTF.

For the CDR3, the DNA is TGTGCCAGCAGATCCGGGGGGGGCTCCTACGAGCAGTACTTC. Translated: CASRSGGGSYEQYF. J is TRBJ2-7 and V is TRBV6-2 or TRBV6-3, with 8 positions matching TRBD2. Germline-derived CDR1 and CDR2 are MNHEY and SVGEGT. The CDR3 extends over 14 amino acids. The J segment lost 0 bases and the V segment lost 6 bases, leaving 4 bases of the junction unmatched.

This clonotype has a handful of counts. The J gene is TRBJ2-2, the V gene TRBV7-2, with 7 bases matching TRBD1. V dropped 3 bases and J dropped 4; count of bases not matched to a gene: 5. The CDR3 contains 15 residues. The germline V gene has CDR1 SGHTA and CDR2 FQGNSA. The CDR3 DNA reads TGTGCCAGCAGCTTGGTGGGACAGCCCACCGGGGAGCTGTTTTTT. Its protein is CASSLVGQPTGELFF.

The chain has TRBV6-5 and TRBJ2-5; D ambiguous. The CDR3 has 14 residues. Between the trimmed V and J ends, which lost 2 bases and 2 bases, there was a span of 9 bases. Germline CDR1 is MNHEY and CDR2 is SVGAGI. The CDR3 nucleotides read TGTGCCAGCAGTTACGGCCAGAAACAAGAGACCCAGTACTTC. As protein: CASSYGQKQETQYF.

The rearrangement uses TRBV2 and TRBJ1-5; 8 bases are a match to TRBD1. The CDR3 sequence is 17 residues long. With V trimmed by 3 bases and J by 0 bases, 7 bases remained unmatched. Per germline, CDR1 SNHLY and CDR2 FYNNEI. The CDR3 DNA reads as TGTGCCAGCAGTGAGAGCCGGACAGGGAATAGCAATCAGCCCCAGCATTTT. Translating it yields CASSESRTGNSNQPQHF.

This chain links TRBV20-1 with TRBJ2-3, with 10 bases aligning to TRBD2. Trimming removed 3 bases from V and 6 bases from J; junction bases left unmatched: 6. The CDR3 spans 14 residues. Per germline, CDR1 DFQATT and CDR2 SNEGSKA (reference sequence). CDR3 sequence reads: CSASLAGDADTQYF. The CDR3 DNA sequence: TGCAGTGCTAGCCTAGCGGGAGATGCGGATACGCAGTATTTT.

The CDR3 nucleotides are TGTGCCATCAGTGGGGCAGGGTACTATGGCTACACCTTC. Amino acid sequence: CAISGAGYYGYTF. The rearrangement links TRBV10-3 to TRBJ1-2; weak D call: TRBD1 (5 bases). Germline loops: CDR1 ENHRY, CDR2 SYGVKD. The CDR3 length is 13 residues. The V gene lost 4 bases and the J gene lost 3 bases, with 9 bases spanning the gap.

The CDR3 spells CASSLRGQVTPGELFF. CDR3 nucleotide sequence: TGTGCCAGCAGTCTCCGAGGACAGGTCACCCCCGGGGAGCTGTTTTTT. The rearrangement uses TRBV3-1 and TRBJ2-2; 7 bases are a match to TRBD1. This CDR3 is built from 16 residues. V shed 6 bases and J 6 bases; nucleotides not matched to a gene: 13. Germline CDR1 LGHDT, CDR2 YNNKEL (reference sequence).

The genes are TRBV20-1 and TRBJ2-1, with D maybe TRBD1 (7 bases). With the DNA end fitting TRBJ2-7 better, the J assignment may be wrong. Germline CDR1 reads DFQATT; CDR2 reads SNEGSKA (reference sequence). This CDR3 region has 13 residues. CDR3 region: CSARGTEVYEQYF. The CDR3, as DNA: TGCAGTGCCCGGGGGACAGAAGTCTACGAGCAGTACTTC.

This clonotype was observed a few times. The V and J genes are TRBV18 and TRBJ2-3; D gene unclear. V dropped 2 bases and J dropped 1 base, with 16 bases sitting between them. CDR1 is KGHSH and CDR2 is LQKENI in the germline V gene. This CDR3 contains 17 residues. The CDR3 coding sequence is TGTGCCAGCTCACCAGGCTTCCCCACGATAGGCACAGATACGCAGTATTTT. Residues: CASSPGFPTIGTDTQYF.

Turning to this clonotype: One end of the junction is discordant with germline, which a read error may explain. The rearrangement joins TRBV29-1 to TRBJ2-2, with a tentative D call TRBD2 (5 bases). This CDR3 region has 13 residues. The germline gives CDR1 SQVTM, CDR2 ANQGSEA. The CDR3 is CSALHMRTGEMFF. CDR3 DNA sequence: TGCAGCGCTCTCCACATGAGGACCGGGGAGATGTTTTTT.

The chain combines TRBV12-3 or TRBV12-4 with TRBJ2-3; possible D gene TRBD1, 7 bases. Trimming took 5 bases from V and 1 from J, leaving 22 bases between them. The CDR3 contains 18 residues. CDR3 region: CASSTNWRDSWGTDTQYF. DNA of the CDR3: TGTGCCAGCAGTACCAATTGGAGGGACAGTTGGGGCACAGATACGCAGTATTTT.

This clonotype has more than one count but fewer than ten. This chain joins TRBV19 and TRBJ1-2; D is possibly TRBD1 (6 bases). CDR1 and CDR2 (germline): LNHDA, SQIVND (reference sequence). This CDR3 has 15 residues. V shed 6 bases and J shed 4 bases, with 18 bases lying between them. The CDR3 DNA is TGTGCCAGTAGAGACCTGAAGAGGGGGACCTATGGCTACACCTTC. Its protein is CASRDLKRGTYGYTF.

The chain is built from TRBV4-1 and TRBJ1-5; D might be TRBD1 (6 bases). Trimming took off 1 base at V and 5 bases at J, with 15 bases between the two ends. From germline, CDR1 is MGHRA and CDR2 YSYEKL. The CDR3 is 16 residues long. The CDR3 DNA reads as TGCGCCAGCAGCCAAGGCCAGGGACACACTTATCAGCCCCAGCATTTT. Encoded protein: CASSQGQGHTYQPQHF.

Worth noting for this clonotype: This may stem from a read error, because a much larger clone lies one nucleotide away. The genes are TRBV10-3 and TRBJ2-1, with D possibly matching TRBD1 (6 bases). Trimming left V 7 bases short and J 7 bases short, with 20 bases between. The germline V gene encodes CDR1 ENHRY and CDR2 SYGVKD. This CDR3 comprises 15 residues. CDR3 bases: TGTGCCATCATGCGGCAAGCGAGGGGGAGTAATGAGCAGTTCTTC. Protein: CAIMRQARGSNEQFF.

The chain links TRBV11-2 to TRBJ2-5, with TRBD1 matching 8 bases. The CDR3 extends over 12 amino acids. Germline V gene data show CDR1 as SGHAT and CDR2 as FQNNGV. J lost 11 bases, V lost 5 bases, and 7 bases had no gene match. As DNA, the CDR3 is TGTGCCAGCAGCGTAGGACAGGGCCTGCAGTACTTC. This translates into CASSVGQGLQYF.

The genes are TRBV10-3 and TRBJ2-1; 11 nucleotides line up with TRBD1. The end of the DNA fits TRBJ2-5 better, so the J call may be wrong. CDR1 and CDR2 from the germline V gene are ENHRY and SYGVKD. CDR3 length equals 15 residues. The CDR3 loop is CAISEFGQGAETQYF. The CDR3 region has the DNA TGTGCCATCAGTGAGTTTGGACAGGGGGCAGAGACCCAGTACTTC.

The chain carries TRBV7-2 and TRBJ1-4, with a tentative D call TRBD1 (5 bases). The CDR3 extends over 16 amino acids. CDR1 SGHTA and CDR2 FQGNSA come from the germline V gene. Trimming stripped 5 bases from V and 10 bases from J, with 23 bases between. DNA of the CDR3: TGTGCCAGCAGCCCGCGTCCGGGGGGGGAGAAGGGAAAACTGTTTTTT. Translation gives CASSPRPGGEKGKLFF.

The chain employs TRBV7-2 and TRBJ2-7; no firm D call. Trimming removed 5 bases at V and 2 bases at J, with 10 bases between. In germline, CDR1 is SGHTA, CDR2 FQGNSA. This CDR3 is 13 amino acids long. CDR3 DNA sequence: TGTGCCAGCAGCCCCACACCTCCCTACGAGCAGTACTTC. Its translation: CASSPTPPYEQYF.

The chain combines TRBV7-2 with TRBJ2-5; 8 bases map to TRBD2. After removal of 1 base from V and 3 bases from J, the junction contained 4 bases not matched to a gene. Germline CDR1 SGHTA, CDR2 FQGNSA. CDR3 length equals 15 residues. This CDR3 is CASSLVTAGEETQYF. CDR3 DNA: TGTGCCAGCAGCTTAGTTACAGCGGGGGAAGAGACCCAGTACTTC.

Only a few counts were recorded for this clonotype. The chain joins TRBV5-1 to TRBJ1-1; D might be TRBD1 (6 bases). Looked up from germline, CDR1 is SGHRS and CDR2 is YFSETQ. This CDR3 has 16 residues. With 0 bases removed from V and 4 bases from J, the gap between germline ends came to 16 bases. CDR3: CASSLGVSGGGTEAFF. The CDR3 region has the DNA TGCGCCAGCAGCTTGGGTGTCTCGGGAGGGGGCACTGAAGCTTTCTTT. The entire variable domain, with the rest obtained from reference TRBV5-1 and TRBJ1-1, is as follows: KAGVTQTPRYLIKTRGQQVTLSCSPISGHRSVSWYQQTPGQGLQFLFEYFSETQRNKGNFPGRFSGRQFSNSRSEMNVSTLELGDSALYLCASSLGVSGGGTEAFFGQGTRLTVV.

The gene calls are TRBV7-6 and TRBJ2-1; TRBD1 is a possible D gene (8 bases). Looked up from germline, CDR1 is SGHVS and CDR2 is FNYEAQ. V shed 2 bases and J shed 8 bases, with 22 bases lying between them. The CDR3 runs to 17 residues. The CDR3 region has the DNA TGTGCCAGCAGCTTATCAACCGGGACAGGAGGGAGGGATGAGCAGTTCTTC. As protein: CASSLSTGTGGRDEQFF.